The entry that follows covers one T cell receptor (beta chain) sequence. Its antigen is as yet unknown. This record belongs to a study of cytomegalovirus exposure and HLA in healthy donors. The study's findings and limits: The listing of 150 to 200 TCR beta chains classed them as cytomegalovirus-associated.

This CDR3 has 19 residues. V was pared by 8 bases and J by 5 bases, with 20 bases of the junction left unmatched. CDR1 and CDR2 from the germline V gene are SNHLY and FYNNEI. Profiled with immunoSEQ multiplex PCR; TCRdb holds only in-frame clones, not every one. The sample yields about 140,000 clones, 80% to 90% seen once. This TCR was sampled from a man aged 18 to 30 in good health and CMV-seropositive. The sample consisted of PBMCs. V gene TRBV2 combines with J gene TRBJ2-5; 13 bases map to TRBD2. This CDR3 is CASPTRNGLAGVPGETQYF. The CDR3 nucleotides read TGTGCCAGCCCTACTCGCAACGGACTAGCGGGGGTCCCGGGGGAGACCCAGTACTTC.